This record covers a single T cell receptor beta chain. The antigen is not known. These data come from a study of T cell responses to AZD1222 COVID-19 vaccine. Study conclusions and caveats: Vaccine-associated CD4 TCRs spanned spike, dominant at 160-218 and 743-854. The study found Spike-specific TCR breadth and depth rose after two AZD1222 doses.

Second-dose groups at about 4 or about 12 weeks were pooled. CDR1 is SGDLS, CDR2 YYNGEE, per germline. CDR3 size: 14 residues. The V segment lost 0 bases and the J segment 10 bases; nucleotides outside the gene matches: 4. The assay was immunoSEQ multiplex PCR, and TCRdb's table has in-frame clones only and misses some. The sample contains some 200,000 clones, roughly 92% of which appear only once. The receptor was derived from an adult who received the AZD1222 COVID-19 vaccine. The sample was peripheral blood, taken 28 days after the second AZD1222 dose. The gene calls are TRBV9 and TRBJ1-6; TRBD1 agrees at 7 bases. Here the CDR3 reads CASSVETGNSPLHF. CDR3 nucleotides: TGTGCCAGCAGCGTAGAGACAGGGAACTCACCCCTCCACTTT. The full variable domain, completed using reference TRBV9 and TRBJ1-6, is DSGVTQTPKHLITATGQRVTLRCSPRSGDLSVYWYQQSLDQGLQFLIQYYNGEERAKGNILERFSAQQFPDLHSELNLSSLELGDSALYFCASSVETGNSPLHFGNGTRLTVT.